This T cell receptor beta chain was observed in a study of blood T cell repertoires in COVID-19. Study overall: From T cells, B-cell-depleted T cells, or PBMCs came the material, which was cDNA or gDNA.

Authors' processing steps: Quantification of nucleated cells was approximated via reference gene primer amplification. The repertoire was sequenced with immunoSEQ multiplex PCR; TCRdb's copy has only in-frame clones and lacks some. V, J and clone size derive from that table, while D and trimming were established from the DNA sequence. The table includes 50,000 to 60,000 clones, over 80% detected once. Deletions cut 0 bases from V and 1 base from J, with 12 bases between. Germline-derived CDR1 and CDR2 are LNHNV and YYDKDF (reference sequence). This CDR3 contains 16 residues. The specimen was peripheral blood. The genes are TRBV15 and TRBJ1-1; D is ambiguous. The receptor's source is a man in his forties with acute or convalescent COVID-19. The CDR3 DNA sequence: TGTGCCACCAGCAGAGATCTAACAGCGGCGAACACTGAAGCTTTCTTT. This codes for CATSRDLTAANTEAFF.